This T cell receptor (beta chain) came from a study of sequential checkpoint blockade in melanoma. Study context: Patients were randomized 1:1 to nivolumab-then-ipilimumab or ipilimumab-then-nivolumab first-line. Each arm's sequence ended with maintenance nivolumab.

Profiled with immunoSEQ multiplex PCR; TCRdb holds only in-frame clones, not every one. Of 3,500 to 5,000 clones listed, 55% were seen once; the top ten hold 20% to 25%. Germline CDR1 and CDR2: SGDLS and YYNGEE. V was pared by 3 bases and J by 8 bases, with 18 bases between. The CDR3 extends over 14 amino acids. As to treatment: randomized to nivolumab then ipilimumab (arm A) or the reverse (arm B). This chain joins TRBV9 and TRBJ2-7; tentative D call: TRBD2 (5 bases). The sequenced sample was CD8+ T cells sorted from blood (inferred from file names), obtained from a patient given nivolumab and ipilimumab in sequence. This sequence originates from a human donor with melanoma. The DNA for the CDR3 is TGTGCCAGCAGCGGGCCCGAGACGCCGGGGAAGCAGTACTTC. Its protein is CASSGPETPGKQYF.